The T cell receptor (beta chain) under discussion was sequenced for a study of technical replicates of blood from a handful of donors. Produced via immunoSEQ multiplex PCR; TCRdb's table is partial and in-frame only. The data hold approximately 44,000 clones, with around 96% observed a single time. Per the germline V gene, CDR1 is SQVTM and CDR2 is ANQGSEA. After removal of 7 bases from V and 5 bases from J, the junction contained 10 bases not matched to a gene. The CDR3 is made up of 13 amino acids. J is TRBJ2-7 and V is TRBV29-1; 8 nucleotides align to TRBD1. The sequence came from a human donor in good health. Sequencing was carried out using T cells isolated from PBMCs. The CDR3 loop reads CSALSGGADEQYF. The DNA for the CDR3 is TGCAGCGCCCTATCAGGGGGCGCGGACGAGCAGTACTTC.